This T cell receptor beta chain was captured in a study of identical twins. This clonotype was seen repeatedly, ten times or more. The antigen is unknown. MiXCR, applied by TCRdb to the 5' RACE reads, yields one record per CDR3 protein. The repertoire holds hundreds of thousands of distinct CDR3 sequences, with 6% to 6.5% as singletons. Study-wide findings and caveats: Sharing of beta out-of-frame sequences by twins showed a weaker excess. Shared out-of-frame alpha sequences (those common to twins) showed excess low generation probability.

The CDR3 length is 12 residues. Germline assignment: CDR1 DFQATT and CDR2 SNEGSKA (reference sequence). This TCR was recovered from a man aged 18 to 29 in good health. Sample: naive T cells sorted from blood. V and J are TRBV20-1 and TRBJ2-7; TRBD2 matches 13 bases. Here the CDR3 DNA reads TGCAGCCAGACTAGCGGGAGGCACGAGCAGTACTTC. Translated, it gives CSQTSGRHEQYF.